The clone carrying this T cell receptor (beta chain) was seen repeatedly, ten times or more. The source of the sample is a study of T-cell reconstitution after alpha-beta-depleted transplantation in children. Preparation of the TCRbeta library was carried out with unique molecular identifiers. TCRdb redid the calling of the PCR reads with MiXCR, one entry per CDR3 protein. The sample carries 350,000 to 450,000 distinct CDR3 sequences, less than 15% recorded once. The sequence derives from a human donor who donated a stem cell graft to a child with Fanconi anemia. The sample was PBMCs, taken from the stem cell graft.

CDR3 DNA sequence: TGTGCCACCAGTGGATCGAGGGACCTATTTTACAATGAGCAGTTCTTC. Encoded protein: CATSGSRDLFYNEQFF. The chain is built from TRBV24-1 and TRBJ2-1; D is perhaps TRBD1 or TRBD2 (5 bases each). The germline V gene encodes CDR1 KGHDR and CDR2 SFDVKD. V gave up 5 bases and J gave up 4 bases, with 17 bases separating them. The length of the CDR3 is 16 residues.